Listed here are 12 T cell receptor beta chains from one sample, sequenced in a study of T cell responses to AZD1222 COVID-19 vaccine. The protocol was immunoSEQ multiplex PCR, while the TCRdb copy is restricted to in-frame clones and leaves out a portion. The table shows roughly 130,000 clones, with around nine tenths occurring only once. The sample here was peripheral blood, taken 28 days after the second AZD1222 dose. The origin of the receptors is an adult who received the AZD1222 COVID-19 vaccine.

This clone came up once. The gene calls are TRBV11-3 and TRBJ2-1; 8 nucleotides align to TRBD1. The CDR3 is 15 residues long. In germline, CDR1 is SGHNT, CDR2 YENEEA. Unmatched junction bases numbered 13, after V lost 5 bases and J lost 10 bases. CDR3: CASSHRTGQVDEQFF. The CDR3 nucleotides are TGTGCCAGCAGCCACCGTACGGGACAGGTCGACGAGCAGTTCTTC.

The J gene is TRBJ1-5, the V gene TRBV19; the match to TRBD1 covers 9 bases. V dropped 4 bases and J dropped 1; count of bases not matched to a gene: 5. CDR1 and CDR2 from the germline V gene are LNHDA and SQIVND (reference sequence). The CDR3 consists of 16 residues. CDR3 coding DNA: TGTGCCAGTAGTAATACAGGGGGCCAAAGCAATCAGCCCCAGCATTTT. Its translation: CASSNTGGQSNQPQHF.

The chain couples TRBV5-6 to TRBJ2-7, with TRBD2 identical over 9 bases. The V segment lost 0 bases and the J segment 3 bases; nucleotides outside the gene matches: 7. This CDR3 is built from 16 residues. CDR1 is SGHDT, CDR2 YYEEEE, per germline. The DNA of the CDR3 is TGTGCCAGCAGCTTGGGGGGACTAGCCCGCGGCTACGAGCAGTACTTC. Translation gives CASSLGGLARGYEQYF.

This clone was detected only a few times. Other DNA variants within this sample encode the same CDR3. The V call is TRBV4-2, the J call TRBJ2-3, with D perhaps TRBD1 (6 bases). This CDR3 is built from 15 residues. Germline loops: CDR1 LGHNA, CDR2 YNFKEQ. The germline V and J ends were trimmed by 0 bases and 1 base, with 8 bases remaining between them. CDR3 residues: CASSQDRGGTDTQYF. CDR3 DNA: TGTGCCAGCAGCCAAGACAGGGGCGGCACAGATACGCAGTATTTT.

This sequence joins TRBV9 and TRBJ1-2, with 11 bases identical to TRBD1. Per germline, CDR1 SGDLS and CDR2 YYNGEE. V shed 3 bases, J shed 7 bases, and the junction held 5 bases outside the gene matches. The CDR3 runs 14 residues. The CDR3 coding sequence is TGTGCCAGCAGCGGTGGACAGGGGGCGCGTGGCTACACCTTC. Its protein is CASSGGQGARGYTF.

V is TRBV4-2 and J is TRBJ1-1, with D maybe TRBD1 (5 bases). The V end was cut by 0 bases, the J end by 5 bases, with 10 bases between. The CDR3 spans 14 residues. Germline CDR1 reads LGHNA; CDR2 reads YNFKEQ. CDR3: CASSQERGRTEAFF. CDR3 DNA sequence: TGTGCCAGCAGCCAAGAACGGGGCCGGACTGAAGCTTTCTTT.

This rearrangement joins TRBV7-3 to TRBJ2-2; 9 bases line up with TRBD1. Unmatched junction bases numbered 12, after V lost 6 bases and J lost 4 bases. CDR1 SGHTA and CDR2 FQGTGA come from the germline V gene. The CDR3 has 17 amino acids. The CDR3 DNA reads as TGTGCCAGCAGTCGTAACCCCCGGGGACAGGGCACCGGGGAGCTGTTTTTT. Amino acids: CASSRNPRGQGTGELFF.

The rearrangement links TRBV28 to TRBJ2-7, with 7 bases aligning to TRBD2. The CDR3 contains 15 residues. Looked up from germline, CDR1 is MDHEN and CDR2 is SYDVKM. The V gene end was trimmed by 6 bases and the J gene end by 6 bases; junction bases not matched to a gene: 14. The CDR3 region is CASSDPGLPVGEQYF. CDR3 sequence (DNA): TGTGCCAGCAGCGATCCGGGACTACCCGTCGGCGAGCAGTACTTC.

There are a few counts of this clone. The V and J genes are TRBV7-6 and TRBJ1-5; D gene uncertain. Germline lookup yields CDR1 SGHVS and CDR2 FNYEAQ. This CDR3 spans 14 amino acids. The germline V and J ends were trimmed by 6 bases and 4 bases, with 13 bases remaining between them. This CDR3 reads CASSRGFENQPQHF. CDR3 nucleotides: TGTGCCAGCAGTCGCGGATTTGAGAATCAGCCCCAGCATTTT.

This sequence joins TRBV7-2 and TRBJ2-7; tentative D call: TRBD2 (5 bases). The CDR3 is made up of 15 amino acids. Trimming left V 1 base short and J 0 bases short, with 10 bases between. Germline V gene lookup returns CDR1 SGHTA and CDR2 FQGNSA. The CDR3 coding sequence is TGTGCCAGCAGCTTAGATTCTGGGAGCTCCTACGAGCAGTACTTC. It is translated as CASSLDSGSSYEQYF.

The J gene is TRBJ2-7, the V gene TRBV24-1; D gene unclear. Germline V CDR1 and CDR2: KGHDR, SFDVKD. V lost 12 bases to trimming and J lost 3 bases, with 17 bases between them. The CDR3 is 13 amino acids. DNA for the CDR3: TGTGCCGGCGACCGCTCCCTTTTCTACGAGCAGTACTTC. It yields the protein CAGDRSLFYEQYF.

The chain couples TRBV27 to TRBJ2-7; 9 bases agree with TRBD1. This CDR3 spans 14 amino acids. Germline V gene sequence: CDR1 MNHEY, CDR2 SMNVEV (reference sequence). The J segment lost 2 bases and the V segment lost 4 bases, leaving 3 bases of the junction unmatched. The CDR3 bases are TGTGCCAGCAGTTCGGGACAGGGCCCCTACGAGCAGTACTTC. It is translated as CASSSGQGPYEQYF.